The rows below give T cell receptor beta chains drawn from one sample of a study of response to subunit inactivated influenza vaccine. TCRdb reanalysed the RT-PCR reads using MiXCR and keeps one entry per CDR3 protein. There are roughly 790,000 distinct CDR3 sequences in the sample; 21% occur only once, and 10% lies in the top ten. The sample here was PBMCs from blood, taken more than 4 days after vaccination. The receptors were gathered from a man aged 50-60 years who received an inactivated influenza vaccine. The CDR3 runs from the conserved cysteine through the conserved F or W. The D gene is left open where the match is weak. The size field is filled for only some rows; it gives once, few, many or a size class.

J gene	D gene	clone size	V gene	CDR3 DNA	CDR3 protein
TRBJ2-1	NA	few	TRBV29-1	TGCAGCGTTGACCAGAGCTCCTACAATGAGCAGTTCTTC	CSVDQSSYNEQFF
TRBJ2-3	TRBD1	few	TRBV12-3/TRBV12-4	TGTGCCAGCATTAAACAGGGGCCTCCTAGCACAGATACGCAGTATTTT	CASIKQGPPSTDTQYF
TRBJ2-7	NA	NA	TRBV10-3	TGTGCCATCAGTGTAGGAGGGGCTTCCTACGAGCAGTACTTC	CAISVGGASYEQYF
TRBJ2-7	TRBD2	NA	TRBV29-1	TGCAGCGTCCGAGGACGGGGTCGGACTAGCGGGAGCGCCGTACTAACCTACGAGCAGTACTTC	CSVRGRGRTSGSAVLTYEQYF
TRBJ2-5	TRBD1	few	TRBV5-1	TGCGCCAGCAGCTTGCTAAGACAGGGGGCGAGAGAGACCCAGTACTTC	CASSLLRQGARETQYF
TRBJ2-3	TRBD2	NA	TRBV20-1	TGCAGTGCTAGGGGGTGGGGGGGTAGCACAGATACGCAGTATTTT	CSARGWGGSTDTQYF
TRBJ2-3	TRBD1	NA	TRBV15	TGTGCCACGACAGGGTGGACAGATACGCAGTATTTT	CATTGWTDTQYF
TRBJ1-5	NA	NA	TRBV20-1	TGCAGTGCTGCGGGGCCGGGGCCCCAGCATTTT	CSAAGPGPQHF
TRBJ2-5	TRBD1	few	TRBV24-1	TGTGCCACCAGTGATTCCCGGACAGGGCAAGAGACCCAGTACTTC	CATSDSRTGQETQYF
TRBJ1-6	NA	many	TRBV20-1	TGCAGTGCCCAGTGGCTCTCCTATAATTCACCCCTCCACTTT	CSAQWLSYNSPLHF
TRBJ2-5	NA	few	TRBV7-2	TGTGCCAGCAGCATGGGGATTGGTGAGACCCAGTACTTC	CASSMGIGETQYF
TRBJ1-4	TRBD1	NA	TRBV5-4	TGTGCCAGCAGCAAGCGACAGGGAAGGGATGAAAAACTGTTTTTT	CASSKRQGRDEKLFF
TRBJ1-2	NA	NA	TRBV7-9	TGTGCCAGCAGCCCCCGCGAAAGCTATGGCTACACCTTC	CASSPRESYGYTF
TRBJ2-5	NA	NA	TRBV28	TGTGCCAGCAGTCCCCTGGGGGGGGCAGCCTTCCTGTACCAAGAGACCCAGTACTTC	CASSPLGGAAFLYQETQYF
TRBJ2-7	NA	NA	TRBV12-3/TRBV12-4	TGTGCCTGTGCTTCTGAGATTAATAGCTACGAGCAGTACTTC	CACASEINSYEQYF
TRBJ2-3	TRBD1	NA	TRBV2	TGTGCCAGCAGAAGAGACAGGGTCGCCACAGATACGCAGTATTTT	CASRRDRVATDTQYF
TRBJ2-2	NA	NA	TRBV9	TGTGCCAGCAGCGTAGCTTCCCCAGGGAATGCCGGGGAGCTGTTTTTT	CASSVASPGNAGELFF
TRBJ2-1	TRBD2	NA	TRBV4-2	TGTGCCAGCAGCCCCGGGGGGGGCGTCGATGAGCAGTTCTTC	CASSPGGGVDEQFF
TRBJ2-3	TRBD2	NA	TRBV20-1	TGCAGTGCTAGAGTGCCTAGCGGGAGAACAGATACGAAGTATTTT	CSARVPSGRTDTKYF
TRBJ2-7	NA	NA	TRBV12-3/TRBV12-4	TGTGCCAGCAGTCGTACAGGGTTCTACGAGCAGTACTTC	CASSRTGFYEQYF
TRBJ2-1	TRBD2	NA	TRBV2	TGTGCCAGCAGTGTGGAGCGGGGGGCCCGGAATGAGCAGTTCTTC	CASSVERGARNEQFF
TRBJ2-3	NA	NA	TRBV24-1	TGTGCCACCAGTGACCGCTCCAGCGACCGGGGCACAGATACGCAGTATTTT	CATSDRSSDRGTDTQYF
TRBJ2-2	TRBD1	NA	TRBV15	TGTGCCACCAGCAGAGCACAGGGGCCCGGGGAGCTGTTTTTT	CATSRAQGPGELFF
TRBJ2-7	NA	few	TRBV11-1	TGTGCCAGCAGCTTAGAGGGGCGGACCCTACAGTACTTC	CASSLEGRTLQYF
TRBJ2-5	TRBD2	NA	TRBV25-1	TGTGCCAGCAGTGAACTAGCGGGGGGGCCTCTTGAGACCCAGTACTTC	CASSELAGGPLETQYF
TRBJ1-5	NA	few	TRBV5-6	TGTGCCAGCAGCTGGGGAGGCAATCAGCCCCAGCATTTT	CASSWGGNQPQHF
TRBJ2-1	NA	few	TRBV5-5	TGTGCCAGCAGCTTGGTTCGACACCCTTACAATGAGCAGTTCTTC	CASSLVRHPYNEQFF
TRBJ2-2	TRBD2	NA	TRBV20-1	TGCAGTGCTAGACCTAGCGGGAGAACCGGGGAGCTGTTTTTT	CSARPSGRTGELFF
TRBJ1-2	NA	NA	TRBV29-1	TGCAGCGTAAATGAAGACGGCTACACCTTC	CSVNEDGYTF
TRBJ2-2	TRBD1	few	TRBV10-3	TGTGCCGTCGGGACAGGGGAAACCGGGGAGCTGTTTTTT	CAVGTGETGELFF
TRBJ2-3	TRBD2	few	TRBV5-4	TGTGCCAGCAGCATTATAGCGGGGGGGCCGAATACGCAGTATTTT	CASSIIAGGPNTQYF